The text below deals with one T cell receptor beta chain. The antigen it recognizes is unknown. The sample holds no much larger clone one base away, and base qualities are not on file. The CDR3, from cysteine to phenylalanine, totals 14 residues. This entry keeps only the CDR3 DNA: 42 bases, framed from base 1. The germline V gene gives CDR1 as SGHRS and CDR2 as YFSETQ. Between the V and J ends, shortened by 4 bases and 2 bases respectively, the junction contains 9 bases. This sample stems from a study of response to subunit inactivated influenza vaccine (dated by TCRdb to 2017 to 2018). For the wider study: To follow how T cells responded to a trivalent subunit inactivated influenza vaccine, the researchers relied on deep quantitative profiling of the T cell receptor repertoire.

The method behind the library was RT-PCR. The listed sequencing device is Illumina HiSeq 2500. Starting from the raw public reads, TCRdb applied fastp trimming at Q25, assembled clones with MiXCR and retained in-frame beta chains. Merged by CDR3 protein, the rows form single entries marked with the most common genes and DNA. In this sample the table shows about 650,000 distinct CDR3 sequences, around a sixth of which occur a single time. Jointly, the top ten make up about 9.9% of the sample. Study-wide findings and limitations: According to the authors, only a limited number of new T cells may be recruited by each seasonal influenza vaccination.

Sequencing used PBMCs from blood, obtained about 11 days after vaccination. The rearrangement joined TRBV5-1 to TRBJ2-2; no D gene call is confident. The sequence was collected from a man aged 45-65 years who received an inactivated influenza vaccine. Donor details come from another sample of the same person, matched by shared clones. CDR3 region: CASSRSTNTGELFF. The DNA sequence follows: TGCGCCAGCAGCAGGTCGACTAACACCGGGGAGCTGTTTTTT.